This T cell receptor (beta chain) appears in the sequencing data of a study of memory CD4+ T cells and cytomegalovirus serostatus. In the study overall: Healthy Belgian adult donors included roughly ten CMV-positive and 24 CMV-negative people.

A note on this clone: Its target is not known.

Profiled with immunoSEQ multiplex PCR; TCRdb holds only in-frame clones, not every one. The table has about 59,000 clones, around three quarters seen once. Study-level findings and limits: Of around 160 reported CMV TCRbeta sequences, roughly 67 were found in memory CD4+ repertoires.

The sort gate was single viable CD3+CD4+CD8-CD45RO+ cells for memory CD4+ T cells. What was sequenced was memory CD4+ T cells from blood. The TCR sequence derives from an adult in good health and CMV-seronegative. Some clones in this sample may be carry-over from other donors' samples.

CDR3 nucleotide sequence: TGCAGTGCTAGATTCCCGCTGAAAGCTTTCTTT. Translating it yields CSARFPLKAFF. The J gene is TRBJ1-1, the V gene TRBV20-1; D ambiguous. Germline V gene lookup returns CDR1 DFQATT and CDR2 SNEGSKA (reference sequence). This CDR3 comprises 11 residues. Trimming took off 2 bases at V and 9 bases at J, with 10 bases between the two ends.